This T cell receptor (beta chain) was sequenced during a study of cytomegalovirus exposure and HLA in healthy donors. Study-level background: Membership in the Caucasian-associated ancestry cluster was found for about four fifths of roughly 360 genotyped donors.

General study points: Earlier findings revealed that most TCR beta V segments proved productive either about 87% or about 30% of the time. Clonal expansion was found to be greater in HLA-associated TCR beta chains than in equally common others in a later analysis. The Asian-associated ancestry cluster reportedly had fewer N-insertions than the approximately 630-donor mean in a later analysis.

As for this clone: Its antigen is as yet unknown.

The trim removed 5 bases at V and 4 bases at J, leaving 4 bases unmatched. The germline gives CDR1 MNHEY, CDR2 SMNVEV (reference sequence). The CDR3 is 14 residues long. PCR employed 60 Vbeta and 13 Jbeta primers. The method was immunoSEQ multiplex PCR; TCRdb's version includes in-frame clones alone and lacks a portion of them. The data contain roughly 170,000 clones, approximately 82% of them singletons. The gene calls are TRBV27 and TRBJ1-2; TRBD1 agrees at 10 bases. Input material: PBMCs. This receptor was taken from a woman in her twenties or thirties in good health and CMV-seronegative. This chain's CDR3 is CASSRGQGIYGYTF. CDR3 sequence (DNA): TGTGCCAGCAGTAGGGGACAGGGGATCTATGGCTACACCTTC.